This TCR beta chain was identified during a study of identical twins. TCRdb reprocessed the 5' RACE reads with MiXCR, giving one entry per CDR3 protein. The repertoire holds about 530,000 distinct CDR3 sequences, with nearly 15% as singletons. Germline V CDR1 and CDR2: LGHDT, YNNKEL (reference sequence). The CDR3 extends over 19 amino acids. The junction had 18 bases not matched to a gene; V was cut back by 8 bases and J by 0 bases. This sample also belongs to another study, concerning yellow fever vaccine responses in identical twins.

Sample: CD4+ T cells sorted from blood. J is TRBJ2-4 and V is TRBV3-1; 8 positions agree with TRBD2. This sequence was found in a woman between 18 and 29 years old in good health. CDR3 protein: CASCTLAGKPGVAKNIQYF. The CDR3 nucleotides are TGTGCCAGCTGCACCCTAGCGGGCAAACCCGGCGTAGCCAAAAACATTCAGTACTTC. Variable domain in full (rest from reference TRBV3-1 and TRBJ2-4): DTAVSQTPKYLVTQMGNDKSIKCEQNLGHDTMYWYKQDSKKFLKIMFSYNNKELIINETVPNRFSPKSPDKAHLNLHINSLELGDSAVYFCASCTLAGKPGVAKNIQYFGAGTRLSVL.